The T cell receptor beta chain described here comes from a study of blood T cell repertoires in COVID-19. Turning to the study itself: Acute-phase and convalescent COVID-19 samples originated in the United States, Italy and Spain. In each case, the material was cDNA or gDNA derived from T cells, B-cell-depleted T cells, or PBMCs.

Authors' methods: Estimated nucleated cell counts came from reference gene primer amplification. Here immunoSEQ multiplex PCR was the method, and the copy in TCRdb shows in-frame clones only, minus some. That table is the source of V, J and clone size, and D and trimming were worked out from the DNA. The sample yields more than 85,000 clones, approximately 82% seen once. The CDR3 is 13 amino acids. Trimming took 3 bases from V and 4 from J, leaving 9 bases between them. Sequencing was carried out using peripheral blood. J is TRBJ1-2 and V is TRBV12-3 or TRBV12-4; D not certain. The sequence derives from a man between 65 and 85 years old with acute or convalescent COVID-19. The CDR3 is CASSLERFYGYTF. The CDR3 nucleotides are TGTGCCAGCAGTTTGGAGCGTTTCTATGGCTACACCTTC.